A selection of T cell receptor beta chains follows, all from one sample in a study of cytomegalovirus exposure and HLA in healthy donors. Libraries were prepared by immunoSEQ multiplex PCR; TCRdb keeps only in-frame clonotypes and omits some of them. This sample yields 150,000 or so clones, of which more than 75% are seen a single time; about 1.5% belongs to the top ten. The sample taken for sequencing was PBMCs. The source is a woman aged 25 to 39 in good health and CMV-seronegative. The CDR3 runs from the conserved cysteine through the conserved F or W. The order of the fields is CDR3 DNA, CDR3 protein, clone size, J gene, D gene, V gene. D genes are given only for firm matches. Only some rows state a clone size, as once, few, many or a class for expanded clones.

CDR3nt: TGTGCCAGCAGACCGGACATCACAGATACGCAGTATTTT
CDR3aa: CASRPDITDTQYF
abundance: .
j_gene: TRBJ2-3
d_gene: .
v_gene: TRBV2

CDR3nt: TGCGCCAGCAGCCAAGGGCGAGGCTATGGCTACACCTTC
CDR3aa: CASSQGRGYGYTF
abundance: few
j_gene: TRBJ1-2
d_gene: .
v_gene: TRBV4-3

CDR3nt: TGTGCCAGCAGTTTAAACCGGGGGAATCAGCCCCAGCATTTT
CDR3aa: CASSLNRGNQPQHF
abundance: .
j_gene: TRBJ1-5
d_gene: .
v_gene: TRBV27

CDR3nt: TGTGCCAGCTCACCCCGGGACAGGGACACTGAAGCTTTCTTT
CDR3aa: CASSPRDRDTEAFF
abundance: .
j_gene: TRBJ1-1
d_gene: TRBD1
v_gene: TRBV18

CDR3nt: TGTGCCAGCAGTTCGACTTCTAGCGGGGGTGCCTACGAGCAGTACTTC
CDR3aa: CASSSTSSGGAYEQYF
abundance: .
j_gene: TRBJ2-7
d_gene: TRBD2
v_gene: TRBV27

CDR3nt: TGTGCCACCAGCCTGGGGACAGGGAGTAATCAGCCCCAGCATTTT
CDR3aa: CATSLGTGSNQPQHF
abundance: .
j_gene: TRBJ1-5
d_gene: TRBD1
v_gene: TRBV15

CDR3nt: TGCGCCAGCAGCCAAGTGGTGGAGACGGGCGGGGAGCTGTTTTTT
CDR3aa: CASSQVVETGGELFF
abundance: .
j_gene: TRBJ2-2
d_gene: .
v_gene: TRBV4-1

CDR3nt: TGCGCCAGCAGCCAAGAGACTAGCGGTCAAGAGACCCAGTACTTC
CDR3aa: CASSQETSGQETQYF
abundance: .
j_gene: TRBJ2-5
d_gene: TRBD2
v_gene: TRBV4-1

CDR3nt: TGCGCCAGCAGCTTGGAAGGGGGGGACACTGAAGCTTTCTTT
CDR3aa: CASSLEGGDTEAFF
abundance: .
j_gene: TRBJ1-1
d_gene: .
v_gene: TRBV5-1

CDR3nt: TGTGCCACCAGCATGGCCGCTAGCATGAACACTGAAGCTTTCTTT
CDR3aa: CATSMAASMNTEAFF
abundance: .
j_gene: TRBJ1-1
d_gene: .
v_gene: TRBV15

CDR3nt: TGTGCCAGCAGCACCTACAGGGGGCTGGTCCGCGAGCAGTACTTC
CDR3aa: CASSTYRGLVREQYF
abundance: once
j_gene: TRBJ2-7
d_gene: TRBD1
v_gene: TRBV7-9

CDR3nt: TGTGCAAGTCGCTTAGCGAGTAGGGTTTGGGGACTAGACAACTACGAGCAGTACTTC
CDR3aa: CASRLASRVWGLDNYEQYF
abundance: once
j_gene: TRBJ2-7
d_gene: .
v_gene: TRBV12-2

CDR3nt: TGTGCCAGCAGCGATCGACAGGACCATAATGAAAAACTGTTTTTT
CDR3aa: CASSDRQDHNEKLFF
abundance: few
j_gene: TRBJ1-4
d_gene: .
v_gene: TRBV11-2

CDR3nt: TGTGCCACCAGCAGAGATAGGGTGGCCAGGGCGAATTCACCCCTCCACTTT
CDR3aa: CATSRDRVARANSPLHF
abundance: .
j_gene: TRBJ1-6
d_gene: .
v_gene: TRBV15

CDR3nt: TGCAGCGTTGAAGGGACTAGCGGGGATCCAGGAGGCATTCAGTACTTC
CDR3aa: CSVEGTSGDPGGIQYF
abundance: once
j_gene: TRBJ2-4
d_gene: TRBD2
v_gene: TRBV29-1

CDR3nt: TGTGCCACCAGCAGAGATGAGGAGAACACTGAAGCTTTCTTT
CDR3aa: CATSRDEENTEAFF
abundance: .
j_gene: TRBJ1-1
d_gene: .
v_gene: TRBV15

CDR3nt: TGTGCCAGCAGTTTATCTCAGGGGAGGGGAGCTTTCTTT
CDR3aa: CASSLSQGRGAFF
abundance: .
j_gene: TRBJ1-1
d_gene: .
v_gene: TRBV27

CDR3nt: TGTGCCAGCAGCCAGGGACTCCCGGCGACCCAGTACTTC
CDR3aa: CASSQGLPATQYF
abundance: .
j_gene: TRBJ2-5
d_gene: .
v_gene: TRBV4-2

CDR3nt: TGTGCCAGCAGTGAAGGGTCAGGGTCTGGGGCCAACGTCCTGACTTTC
CDR3aa: CASSEGSGSGANVLTF
abundance: .
j_gene: TRBJ2-6
d_gene: .
v_gene: TRBV2

CDR3nt: TGTGCCAGCAGTTACTCAGGGGGGCGGGAGTACGAGCAGTACTTC
CDR3aa: CASSYSGGREYEQYF
abundance: .
j_gene: TRBJ2-7
d_gene: .
v_gene: TRBV6-5

CDR3nt: TGTGCCAGCAGTGTCGGTAGCGGGGGGGACAATGAGCAGTTCTTC
CDR3aa: CASSVGSGGDNEQFF
abundance: .
j_gene: TRBJ2-1
d_gene: TRBD2
v_gene: TRBV6-4

CDR3nt: TGTGCCAGCACTTCACGGGGAGGGAATTCACCCCTCCACTTT
CDR3aa: CASTSRGGNSPLHF
abundance: many
j_gene: TRBJ1-6
d_gene: .
v_gene: TRBV6-1

CDR3nt: TGTGCCAGCAGTGAAATGGGCCAGACAGATACGCAGTATTTT
CDR3aa: CASSEMGQTDTQYF
abundance: .
j_gene: TRBJ2-3
d_gene: .
v_gene: TRBV6-1

CDR3nt: TGTGCCAGCACGCAGGGAAGCAATCAGCCCCAGCATTTT
CDR3aa: CASTQGSNQPQHF
abundance: .
j_gene: TRBJ1-5
d_gene: .
v_gene: TRBV2

CDR3nt: TGTGCCAGCTCACCGTCCCCGGGACAGGAGAACTATGGCTACACCTTC
CDR3aa: CASSPSPGQENYGYTF
abundance: .
j_gene: TRBJ1-2
d_gene: TRBD1
v_gene: TRBV18

CDR3nt: TGTGCCAGCACCCCTAAGGGGGGGAGGAACACCGGGGAGCTGTTTTTT
CDR3aa: CASTPKGGRNTGELFF
abundance: .
j_gene: TRBJ2-2
d_gene: .
v_gene: TRBV13

CDR3nt: TGTGCCAGTACGGGGACAGGGGCTTCACCCCTCCACTTT
CDR3aa: CASTGTGASPLHF
abundance: once
j_gene: TRBJ1-6
d_gene: TRBD1
v_gene: TRBV19

CDR3nt: TGTGCCTGGAGTCGGGGGACAGCCCCCGGGGAGCTGTTTTTT
CDR3aa: CAWSRGTAPGELFF
abundance: few
j_gene: TRBJ2-2
d_gene: .
v_gene: TRBV30

CDR3nt: TGTGCCAGCAGCGCCTTGGGAGGAGCCCAGCATTTT
CDR3aa: CASSALGGAQHF
abundance: medium-sized
j_gene: TRBJ1-5
d_gene: .
v_gene: TRBV9

CDR3nt: TGTGCCAGCAGCTTGGGACTAGTAGCCGGGGAGCTGTTTTTT
CDR3aa: CASSLGLVAGELFF
abundance: .
j_gene: TRBJ2-2
d_gene: .
v_gene: TRBV5-4

CDR3nt: TGCAGCGCCCTACAGGGGGACCGGGGTGGTTTCTTT
CDR3aa: CSALQGDRGGFF
abundance: .
j_gene: TRBJ1-1
d_gene: TRBD1
v_gene: TRBV29-1

CDR3nt: TGCGCCAGCAGCCAAGATCAGGCTAGCGGGGGAAACATTCAGTACTTC
CDR3aa: CASSQDQASGGNIQYF
abundance: few
j_gene: TRBJ2-4
d_gene: TRBD2
v_gene: TRBV4-1

CDR3nt: TGTGCCAGCAGCCTACAGGGTCCTTCGGAAAAACTGTTTTTT
CDR3aa: CASSLQGPSEKLFF
abundance: .
j_gene: TRBJ1-4
d_gene: .
v_gene: TRBV13

CDR3nt: TGTGCCAGCTCACCGACTAGCGGGGGGAAACGTAAAACAGATACGCAGTATTTT
CDR3aa: CASSPTSGGKRKTDTQYF
abundance: .
j_gene: TRBJ2-3
d_gene: TRBD2
v_gene: TRBV18

CDR3nt: TGTGCCAGCAGCACAGGGGACACAGATACGCAGTATTTT
CDR3aa: CASSTGDTDTQYF
abundance: .
j_gene: TRBJ2-3
d_gene: TRBD1
v_gene: TRBV7-2

CDR3nt: TGTGCCAGCAGTTACCAGAAACCGCCTAGCAATCAGCCCCAGCATTTT
CDR3aa: CASSYQKPPSNQPQHF
abundance: few
j_gene: TRBJ1-5
d_gene: .
v_gene: TRBV6-5

CDR3nt: TGTGCCAGCAGCGTATACGCGGGACCCGCCTACGAGCAGTACTTC
CDR3aa: CASSVYAGPAYEQYF
abundance: .
j_gene: TRBJ2-7
d_gene: .
v_gene: TRBV9

CDR3nt: TGTGCCAGCAGTGAATTCAGGGCGGGGTTCCAAGAGACCCAGTACTTC
CDR3aa: CASSEFRAGFQETQYF
abundance: .
j_gene: TRBJ2-5
d_gene: .
v_gene: TRBV25-1

CDR3nt: TGCAGCGTTGTGTCTGGGAGCTATGGCTACACCTTC
CDR3aa: CSVVSGSYGYTF
abundance: .
j_gene: TRBJ1-2
d_gene: .
v_gene: TRBV29-1

CDR3nt: TGTGCCAGCAGTTACGGAACAGACCGGGGCACTGAAGCTTTCTTT
CDR3aa: CASSYGTDRGTEAFF
abundance: .
j_gene: TRBJ1-1
d_gene: .
v_gene: TRBV6-5